The 30 T cell receptor beta chains below all came from one sample that was sequenced in a study of persistence of HIV-infected CD4 T cells. This nonspecific control used anti-CD3/anti-CD28 bead stimulation of CD4+ T cells. Sorting of responding CD4+ T cells relied on upregulated CD40 ligand together with CD69. This was the immunoSEQ version 4 assay in survey mode. Generated by immunoSEQ multiplex PCR, the TCRdb table keeps only in-frame clones and is missing some. This sample has under 55,000 clones, with about 85% found just once. Their target antigens are unknown. The sample in question was CD4+ T cells sorted from PBMCs after approximately 18-hour stimulation, obtained from a patient who received antiretroviral therapy. Receptors were obtained from an adult woman with HIV who was CMV-seropositive.

J is TRBJ1-4 and V is TRBV7-2; D is perhaps TRBD1 (6 bases). This CDR3 is 15 amino acids long. Germline V gives CDR1 SGHTA, CDR2 FQGNSA. V gave up 0 bases and J gave up 8 bases, with 13 bases separating them. The CDR3, as DNA: TGTGCCAGCAGCTTAGCTAGGACGCAGGGGGAAAAACTGTTTTTT. It codes for CASSLARTQGEKLFF.

The rearrangement uses TRBV19 and TRBJ1-5; 11 bases line up with TRBD1. The CDR3 sequence is 17 residues long. V dropped 3 bases and J dropped 5; count of bases not matched to a gene: 9. The germline V gene encodes CDR1 LNHDA and CDR2 SQIVND (reference sequence). The CDR3 spells CASSMRRTGGGYQPQHF. CDR3 nucleotides: TGTGCCAGTAGTATGCGTCGGACAGGGGGCGGCTATCAGCCCCAGCATTTT.

The rearrangement joins TRBV2 to TRBJ2-3; D is perhaps TRBD2 (5 bases). Trimming cost V 4 bases and J 0 bases, with 11 bases left between them. Germline CDR1 SNHLY, CDR2 FYNNEI. The CDR3 sequence is 15 residues long. Here the CDR3 reads CASSGNGMSTDTQYF. CDR3 sequence (DNA): TGTGCCAGCAGTGGGAACGGGATGAGCACAGATACGCAGTATTTT.

This clone turned up a few times. The chain couples TRBV3-1 (or the pseudogene TRBV3-2) to TRBJ1-6; no firm D call. Germline V gives CDR1 LGHDT, CDR2 YNNKEL (reference sequence). Trimming removed 1 base from V and 7 bases from J, with 5 bases in between. CDR3 length equals 13 residues. The CDR3 coding sequence is TGTGCCAGCAGCCAAGTTAGCAATTCACCCCTCCACTTT. This codes for CASSQVSNSPLHF.

The chain's CDR3 is CASSTNPAGQSGYTF. The CDR3 bases are TGTGCCAGTAGTACCAACCCGGCCGGACAGAGTGGCTACACCTTC. The genes are TRBV19 and TRBJ1-2; D perhaps matches TRBD1 (6 bases). V lost 4 bases, J lost 7 bases, and 19 bases lay in between. The V gene's germline CDR1 is LNHDA and CDR2 SQIVND (reference sequence). The length of the CDR3 is 15 residues. The full variable domain, with the rest looked up from reference TRBV19 and TRBJ1-2, is DGGITQSPKYLFRKEGQNVTLSCEQNLNHDAMYWYRQDPGQGLRLIYYSQIVNDFQKGDIAEGYSVSREKKESFPLTVTSAQKNPTAFYLCASSTNPAGQSGYTFGSGTRLTVV.

As regards this clone: The junction and the germline gene differ at one end; a read error may be behind it. The chain employs TRBV6-1 and TRBJ1-2; D is undetermined. Looked up from germline, CDR1 is MNHNS and CDR2 is SASEGT. This CDR3 contains 15 residues. The CDR3 DNA is TGTGCCACCAGTGAGACCTTTGAGATTCTCTATGGCTACACCTTC. Residues: CATSETFEILYGYTF.

The CDR3 DNA reads as TGTGCCAGCACCCTGGTGAACAATGGTCGTCAGGTAAACACTGAAGCTTTCTTT. It translates to CASTLVNNGRQVNTEAFF. The chain combines TRBV28 with TRBJ1-1; D is unresolved. Germline V lookup: CDR1 MDHEN, CDR2 SYDVKM. The CDR3 is 18 amino acids. V was shortened by 7 bases and J by 2 bases, with 26 bases between the two germline ends.

The chain joins TRBV28 to TRBJ1-5, with no clear D. Germline CDR1 MDHEN, CDR2 SYDVKM. The CDR3 contains 11 residues. V lost 7 bases and J lost 9, with 10 bases in between. The CDR3 here is CASTAGRPQHF. CDR3 nucleotides: TGTGCCAGCACCGCCGGACGGCCCCAGCATTTT.

This clone turned up a few times. The chain joins TRBV19 to TRBJ1-5; D ambiguous. The CDR3 contains 15 residues. The germline V gene encodes CDR1 LNHDA and CDR2 SQIVND (reference sequence). V was clipped by 3 bases and J by 0 bases, with 9 bases between them. The CDR3 nucleotides are TGTGCCAGTAGTATTGCCCTGCATAGCAATCAGCCCCAGCATTTT. Translation: CASSIALHSNQPQHF.

The chain employs TRBV6-1 and TRBJ1-4; D unclear. CDR1 and CDR2 (germline): MNHNS, SASEGT. This CDR3 is 14 amino acids long. Trimming removed 0 bases at V and 6 bases at J, with 8 bases between. CDR3 residues: CASSEAKGYEKLFF. The CDR3 DNA follows: TGTGCCAGCAGTGAAGCTAAAGGCTATGAAAAACTGTTTTTT.

CDR3 nucleotides: TGTGCCAGTAGTGACACGGGACCCCCTACGCAGTATTTT. Translated, it gives CASSDTGPPTQYF. V and J are TRBV19 and TRBJ2-3; D possibly uses TRBD1 or TRBD2 (5 bases each). The V end lost 5 bases, the J end lost 8 bases, and 14 bases lay between the germline ends. The CDR3 spans 13 residues. CDR1 is LNHDA and CDR2 is SQIVND in the germline V gene (reference sequence).

The genes are TRBV6-5 and TRBJ2-7; D remains unclear. V was trimmed by 2 bases and J by 2 bases, leaving 16 bases between them. Germline V lookup: CDR1 MNHEY, CDR2 SVGAGI. CDR3 length equals 16 residues. This chain's CDR3 is CASSYARSRTAYEQYF. The CDR3 DNA reads as TGTGCCAGCAGTTACGCGAGAAGCAGGACCGCCTACGAGCAGTACTTC.

The chain is built from TRBV12-3 or TRBV12-4 and TRBJ2-2, with D possibly matching TRBD1 (6 bases). The V gene lost 7 bases and the J gene lost 7 bases, with 13 bases spanning the gap. This CDR3 is built from 13 residues. The CDR3 region is CASNLQGRGELFF. The CDR3 DNA reads TGTGCCAGCAACTTACAGGGTCGCGGGGAGCTGTTTTTT.

This rearrangement joins TRBV6-5 to TRBJ2-7; TRBD2 might be the D (5 bases). The CDR3 has 15 amino acids. Germline V gives CDR1 MNHEY, CDR2 SVGAGI. The V end was cut by 1 base, the J end by 4 bases, with 14 bases between. CDR3 bases: TGTGCCAGCAGTTACTTAAAGGGCAGGACTTACGAGCAGTACGTC. Translation: CASSYLKGRTYEQYV.

This clone was counted once. The V call is TRBV7-8, the J call TRBJ1-1; the match to TRBD1 covers 8 bases. The CDR3 extends over 14 amino acids. Germline V CDR1 and CDR2: SGHVS, FQNEAQ. The trim removed 3 bases at V and 0 bases at J, leaving 0 bases unmatched. CDR3: CASSFRGLNTEAFF. The CDR3, as DNA: TGTGCCAGCAGCTTCAGGGGGCTGAACACTGAAGCTTTCTTT.

The chain links TRBV2 to TRBJ1-2; 10 bases align to TRBD1. Losses at the gene ends were 11 bases for V and 3 bases for J; bases not matched to a gene: 18. Germline V CDR1 and CDR2: SNHLY, FYNNEI. This CDR3 has 17 residues. This CDR3 reads CADLPGQGSIRDYGYTF. CDR3 coding DNA: TGTGCCGACTTACCGGGACAGGGGAGTATTAGGGACTATGGCTACACCTTC.

The rearrangement links TRBV12-3 or TRBV12-4 to TRBJ2-7; D remains ambiguous. This CDR3 has 13 amino acids. The ends were cut back, 5 bases at V and 5 bases at J, with 13 bases in the middle. This chain's CDR3 is CASSVRVRHEQYF. The CDR3 DNA is TGTGCCAGCAGTGTCCGGGTCCGCCACGAGCAGTACTTC.

The CDR3 spells CASSASGGAYEQYF. The DNA for the CDR3 is TGTGCCAGCAGCGCCTCGGGGGGTGCCTACGAGCAGTACTTC. This chain uses TRBV9 with TRBJ2-7, with 7 bases identical to TRBD2. With 3 bases clipped from V and 2 bases from J, the junction kept 5 bases outside the gene matches. In germline, CDR1 is SGDLS, CDR2 YYNGEE. The CDR3 extends over 14 amino acids.

The chain employs TRBV27 and TRBJ1-6; no firm D call. The CDR3 length is 14 residues. CDR1 MNHEY and CDR2 SMNVEV come from the germline V gene (reference sequence). Deletions cut 2 bases from V and 12 bases from J, with 14 bases between. For the CDR3, the DNA is TGTGCCAGCAGTTTAGGCCAGAGTCTAGGACCCCTCCACTTT. This encodes CASSLGQSLGPLHF.

A word on this clone: Germline and junction disagree at one end, which may indicate a read error. The rearrangement joins TRBV5-5 to TRBJ1-5; possible D gene TRBD1, 6 bases. The CDR3 consists of 15 residues. CDR1 and CDR2 (germline): SGHKS, YYEKEE (reference sequence). In DNA form, the CDR3 reads TGTGCCAGCAGCTTGGAAATCGGGGGCAATCGGCCCCAGCATTTT. Translated, it gives CASSLEIGGNRPQHF.

The chain carries TRBV24-1 and TRBJ1-1; D not resolved. From germline, CDR1 is KGHDR and CDR2 SFDVKD. V gave up 2 bases and J gave up 8 bases, with 5 bases separating them. The CDR3 length is 11 residues. CDR3 in DNA: TGTGCCACCAGTGATTCGACAGAAGCTTTCTTT. This gives the protein CATSDSTEAFF.

There are a few counts of this clone. The CDR3 sequence is CASSESGDTQYF. The DNA of the CDR3 is TGTGCCAGCAGTGAATCTGGAGATACGCAGTATTTT. The J gene is TRBJ2-3, the V gene TRBV6-1; D call uncertain. Germline CDR1 and CDR2: MNHNS and SASEGT. The CDR3 contains 12 residues. V gave up 2 bases and J gave up 5 bases, with 5 bases separating them.

J is TRBJ2-3 and V is TRBV12-3 or TRBV12-4; D call uncertain. V lost 5 bases to trimming and J lost 4 bases, with 7 bases between them. The length of the CDR3 is 12 residues. This CDR3 is CASSASPDTQYF. CDR3 nucleotides: TGTGCCAGCAGTGCATCCCCAGATACGCAGTATTTT.

The V call is TRBV10-3, the J call TRBJ1-1, with D unresolved. Trimming took 8 bases from V and 5 from J, leaving 21 bases between them. Germline V gives CDR1 ENHRY, CDR2 SYGVKD. The CDR3 is 15 residues long. CDR3 in amino acids: CAIGSSGMVGTEAFF. The DNA for the CDR3 is TGTGCCATCGGATCCTCGGGGATGGTGGGAACTGAAGCTTTCTTT.

The rearrangement links TRBV27 to TRBJ1-5; TRBD1 might be the D (5 bases). Germline CDR1 reads MNHEY; CDR2 reads SMNVEV (reference sequence). V was clipped by 3 bases and J by 0 bases, with 9 bases between them. This CDR3 contains 15 residues. The CDR3 DNA reads as TGTGCCAGCAGTTTTGGACAAACTAGCAATCAGCCCCAGCATTTT. Its protein product is CASSFGQTSNQPQHF.

In this sample, this clone turned up once. The chain is built from TRBV5-1 and TRBJ2-2; D not certain. The CDR3 is 16 residues long. Germline V gives CDR1 SGHRS, CDR2 YFSETQ. The V end lost 0 bases, the J end lost 0 bases, and 9 bases lay between the germline ends. The CDR3 DNA sequence: TGCGCCAGCAGCTTGGCCGGGTCGCCGAACACCGGGGAGCTGTTTTTT. Translation gives CASSLAGSPNTGELFF. Full variable domain (remainder filled in from reference TRBV5-1 and TRBJ2-2): KAGVTQTPRYLIKTRGQQVTLSCSPISGHRSVSWYQQTPGQGLQFLFEYFSETQRNKGNFPGRFSGRQFSNSRSEMNVSTLELGDSALYLCASSLAGSPNTGELFFGEGSRLTVL.

The gene calls are TRBV10-3 and TRBJ1-1, with D maybe TRBD1 (6 bases). This CDR3 has 15 amino acids. In germline, CDR1 is ENHRY, CDR2 SYGVKD. V shed 7 bases and J shed 0 bases, with 15 bases lying between them. The CDR3 DNA sequence: TGTGCCATCACTGCGACAGGCGAGATGAACACTGAAGCTTTCTTT. The encoded protein is CAITATGEMNTEAFF.

The chain recombines TRBV12-3 or TRBV12-4 with TRBJ1-2; a possible D gene is TRBD1 (6 bases). The CDR3 extends over 13 amino acids. The V end lost 5 bases, the J end lost 7 bases, and 14 bases lay between the germline ends. The CDR3 protein is CASSPRTGLGYTF. DNA of the CDR3: TGTGCCAGCAGTCCCAGAACAGGGCTTGGCTACACCTTC.

The rearrangement joins TRBV7-3 to TRBJ1-1; TRBD1 is a possible D gene (5 bases). The germline V gene has CDR1 SGHTA and CDR2 FQGTGA. Trimming removed 2 bases at V and 4 bases at J, with 8 bases between. The CDR3 consists of 13 residues. For the CDR3, the DNA is TGTGCCAGCAGCTTACACAGGAGCACTGAAGCTTTCTTT. This sequence encodes CASSLHRSTEAFF.

V is TRBV9 and J is TRBJ1-6; D might be TRBD1 (6 bases). Per germline, CDR1 SGDLS and CDR2 YYNGEE. V lost 1 base to trimming and J lost 0 bases, with 11 bases between them. This CDR3 is built from 17 residues. The CDR3: CASSVRQERSYNSPLHF. CDR3 nucleotide sequence: TGTGCCAGCAGCGTAAGACAGGAGCGCTCCTATAATTCACCCCTCCACTTT.